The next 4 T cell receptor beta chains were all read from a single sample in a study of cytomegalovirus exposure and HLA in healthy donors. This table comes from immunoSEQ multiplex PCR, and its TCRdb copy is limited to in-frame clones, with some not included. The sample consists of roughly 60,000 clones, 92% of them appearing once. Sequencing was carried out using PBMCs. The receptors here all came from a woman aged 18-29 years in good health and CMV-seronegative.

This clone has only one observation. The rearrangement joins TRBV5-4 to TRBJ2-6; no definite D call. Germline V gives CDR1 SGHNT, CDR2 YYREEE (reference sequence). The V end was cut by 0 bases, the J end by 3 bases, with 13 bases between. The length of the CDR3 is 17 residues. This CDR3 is CASSLASRPYGANVLTF. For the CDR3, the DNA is TGTGCCAGCAGCTTGGCCTCGCGTCCCTATGGGGCCAACGTCCTGACTTTC.

In DNA form, the CDR3 reads TGTGCCAGCAGCTCCGCTTACCCGGGACAGGGTACAGATACGCAGTATTTT. Translating it yields CASSSAYPGQGTDTQYF. The rearrangement joins TRBV5-5 to TRBJ2-3, with TRBD1 identical over 9 bases. The CDR3 spans 17 residues. In germline, CDR1 is SGHKS, CDR2 YYEKEE (reference sequence). The V segment lost 3 bases and the J segment 3 bases; nucleotides outside the gene matches: 11.

CDR3 sequence: CASSARQGYEQYF. CDR3 DNA: TGTGCCAGCAGCGCTAGACAGGGTTACGAGCAGTACTTC. V usage is TRBV7-2 and J usage is TRBJ2-7; 7 bases line up with TRBD1. The CDR3 spans 13 residues. J lost 4 bases, V lost 5 bases, and 5 bases had no gene match. Germline loops: CDR1 SGHTA, CDR2 FQGNSA.

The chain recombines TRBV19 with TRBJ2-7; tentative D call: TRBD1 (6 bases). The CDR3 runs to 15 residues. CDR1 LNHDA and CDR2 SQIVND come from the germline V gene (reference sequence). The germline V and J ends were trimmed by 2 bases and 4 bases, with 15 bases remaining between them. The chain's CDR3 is CASSIFAGEIYEQYF. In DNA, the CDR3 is TGTGCCAGTAGTATATTTGCAGGGGAGATTTACGAGCAGTACTTC.